Each of the 18 T cell receptor beta chains below was sequenced from the same sample in a study of OX40 agonist ivuxolimab in advanced cancers. Data came from immunoSEQ multiplex PCR; TCRdb stores just in-frame clones and leaves some out. This sample yields more than 65,000 clones, of which about 89% are seen a single time; 0.25% to 0.3% belongs to the top ten. This specimen consisted of CD4+ or CD8+ T cells sorted from blood, obtained in a trial of the OX40 agonist ivuxolimab. The source of these receptors is an adult with an advanced solid tumor such as melanoma, head and neck, liver or kidney cancer.

The chain joins TRBV7-2 to TRBJ2-7; 9 bases fit TRBD2. CDR1 is SGHTA, CDR2 FQGNSA, per germline. The CDR3 totals 15 residues. J was trimmed by 7 bases and V by 2 bases; bases with no gene match: 9. CDR3 protein: CASSLLASGNVEQYF. CDR3 DNA: TGTGCCAGCAGCTTACTGGCTAGCGGGAATGTTGAGCAGTACTTC.

The chain carries TRBV10-2 and TRBJ1-3; D uncertain. There are 15 residues in the CDR3. The V end was cut by 4 bases, the J end by 0 bases, with 10 bases between. Germline CDR1 is WSHSY and CDR2 is SAAADI. The CDR3 here is CASSVVRTSGNTIYF. CDR3 DNA sequence: TGCGCCAGCAGTGTGGTCAGAACCTCTGGAAACACCATATATTTT.

The chain couples TRBV18 to TRBJ2-1, with 15 bases aligning to TRBD2. CDR1 and CDR2 (germline): KGHSH, LQKENI. This CDR3 is 17 amino acids long. Trimming took 0 bases from V and 3 from J; bases not matched to a gene: 0. As DNA, the CDR3 is TGTGCCAGCTCACCACCGGGACTAGCGGGAGGCTACAATGAGCAGTTCTTC. This codes for CASSPPGLAGGYNEQFF.

The chain combines TRBV5-5 with TRBJ2-7; 7 positions agree with TRBD2. The length of the CDR3 is 17 residues. The V segment lost 0 bases and the J segment 3 bases; nucleotides outside the gene matches: 12. Germline V gene lookup returns CDR1 SGHKS and CDR2 YYEKEE (reference sequence). The CDR3 is CASSLASSGTTIYEQYF. The CDR3, as DNA: TGTGCCAGCAGCTTGGCGTCCAGCGGGACCACGATCTACGAGCAGTACTTC.

The chain uses TRBV30 and TRBJ1-2; D not certain. The CDR3 totals 14 residues. Germline CDR1 and CDR2: GTSNPN and SVGIG (reference sequence). The ends were cut back, 0 bases at V and 7 bases at J, with 15 bases in the middle. The CDR3 DNA sequence: TGTGCCTGGAGTGTAAGAGGGTACGGAGCTGGCTACACCTTC. It is translated as CAWSVRGYGAGYTF.

The chain uses TRBV10-3 and TRBJ2-7; 11 bases line up with TRBD2. The CDR3 has 14 residues. Looked up from germline, CDR1 is ENHRY and CDR2 is SYGVKD. V dropped 5 bases and J dropped 4; count of bases not matched to a gene: 4. The CDR3 spells CAISPGLAAYEQYF. CDR3 sequence (DNA): TGTGCCATCAGTCCGGGACTAGCGGCATACGAGCAGTACTTC.

The chain carries TRBV4-2 and TRBJ2-1; D might be TRBD2 (5 bases). CDR3 length: 14 amino acids. V was shortened by 1 base and J by 4 bases, with 8 bases between the two germline ends. Germline lookup yields CDR1 LGHNA and CDR2 YNFKEQ. DNA for the CDR3: TGTGCCAGCAGCCAAGCTGGGAGATACAATGAGCAGTTCTTC. As protein: CASSQAGRYNEQFF.

This clone was observed a handful of times. This sequence joins TRBV6-5 and TRBJ1-5; 7 bases align to TRBD1. This CDR3 has 13 residues. The junction had 3 bases not matched to a gene; V was cut back by 8 bases and J by 2 bases. Germline assignment: CDR1 MNHEY and CDR2 SVGAGI. DNA of the CDR3: TGTGCCAGCCGGGACAGCCGCAATCAGCCCCAGCATTTT. It is translated as CASRDSRNQPQHF.

The rearrangement links TRBV19 to TRBJ1-1; TRBD1 aligns across 8 bases. This CDR3 is 15 amino acids long. V gave up 5 bases and J gave up 0 bases; unmatched junction bases: 5. Germline-derived CDR1 and CDR2 are LNHDA and SQIVND (reference sequence). CDR3 loop: CASSPRTGLNTEAFF. Here the CDR3 DNA reads TGTGCCAGTAGTCCGAGGACAGGGCTGAACACTGAAGCTTTCTTT.

The rearrangement uses TRBV6-5 and TRBJ2-3; 9 positions match TRBD1. After removal of 7 bases from V and 2 bases from J, the junction contained 7 bases not matched to a gene. Germline values: CDR1 MNHEY, CDR2 SVGAGI. The CDR3 has 15 amino acids. The CDR3 sequence is CASTITGGSTDTQYF. Written as DNA, the CDR3 is TGTGCCAGCACTATAACAGGGGGCTCCACAGATACGCAGTATTTT.

This chain links TRBV3-1 (or the pseudogene TRBV3-2) with TRBJ2-7; D gene uncertain. V lost 9 bases and J 9 bases, leaving 6 bases between the germline ends. Germline CDR1 and CDR2: LGHDT and YNNKEL (reference sequence). CDR3 length: 8 amino acids. Here the CDR3 DNA reads TGTGCCAGAACGAGGCAGTACTTC. Protein: CARTRQYF.

J is TRBJ1-5 and V is TRBV28, with a possible D match to TRBD1 (5 bases). The germline V gene has CDR1 MDHEN and CDR2 SYDVKM. V was cut by 5 bases and J by 13 bases, with 15 bases left in between. This CDR3 has 12 amino acids. The CDR3 sequence is CASSPGTSPQHF. The CDR3 nucleotides are TGTGCCAGCAGTCCAGGGACTTCCCCACAGCATTTT.

The chain is built from TRBV5-1 and TRBJ2-1; D may match TRBD1 or TRBD2 (6 bases each). V was pared by 0 bases and J by 14 bases, with 12 bases between. This CDR3 is built from 12 residues. Germline loops: CDR1 SGHRS, CDR2 YFSETQ. The CDR3 here is CASSLVGGLKFF. The CDR3 DNA sequence: TGCGCCAGCAGCTTGGTCGGGGGCCTTAAGTTCTTC.

The chain couples TRBV28 to TRBJ1-1, with 7 nucleotides matching TRBD1. Trimming removed 8 bases from V and 2 bases from J; junction bases left unmatched: 8. Germline V gene sequence: CDR1 MDHEN, CDR2 SYDVKM. The CDR3 contains 14 residues. CDR3 protein: CASYIRTGNTEAFF. For the CDR3, the DNA is TGTGCCAGCTACATTAGGACAGGAAACACTGAAGCTTTCTTT.

V usage is TRBV19 and J usage is TRBJ2-4; tentatively, D is TRBD1 or TRBD2 (5 bases each). The length of the CDR3 is 17 residues. With 2 bases removed from V and 3 bases from J, the gap between germline ends came to 17 bases. The V gene's germline CDR1 is LNHDA and CDR2 SQIVND (reference sequence). The CDR3 loop is CASSIWSSGAGKNIQYF. The CDR3 DNA is TGTGCCAGTAGTATATGGTCTTCCGGGGCGGGCAAAAACATTCAGTACTTC.

This chain uses TRBV28 with TRBJ2-3; 15 bases line up with TRBD2. The V and J ends lost 6 bases and 14 bases, in that order; junction bases with no gene match: 12. Germline V CDR1 and CDR2: MDHEN, SYDVKM. The CDR3 has 15 residues. In nucleotides, the CDR3 is TGTGCCAGCAGAATTGGACTAGCGGGAGGGCCCCCTGTGTATTTT. It specifies CASRIGLAGGPPVYF.

The genes are TRBV6-5 and TRBJ2-5, with D hard to call. Germline V lookup: CDR1 MNHEY, CDR2 SVGAGI. CDR3 length equals 11 residues. With 5 bases removed from V and 5 bases from J, the gap between germline ends came to 6 bases. The CDR3 spells CASSALETQYF. The DNA of the CDR3 is TGTGCCAGCAGTGCGTTGGAGACCCAGTACTTC.

The chain joins TRBV5-1 to TRBJ2-1; TRBD2 aligns across 11 bases. Germline CDR1 and CDR2: SGHRS and YFSETQ. The CDR3 loop spans 15 amino acids. J lost 5 bases, V lost 7 bases, and 8 bases had no gene match. Here the CDR3 DNA reads TGCGCCAGCGGAGACGGGACTAGCGGAAACAATGAGCAGTTCTTC. It encodes CASGDGTSGNNEQFF.